This T cell receptor beta chain was sequenced in a study of blood T cells in healthy people across ages. Overall study results and limits: As age increased, TCR beta diversity per million T cells fell in a roughly linear fashion.

This clonotype was picked up a small number of times. Its specificity is not known. The CDR3 has 17 amino acids. With 0 bases removed from V and 0 bases from J, the gap between germline ends came to 11 bases. Germline CDR1 and CDR2: MNHEY and SVGAGI. The second PCR ran about 6 to 12 cycles with a sample-barcoded 5' primer and J-beta primers. TCRdb used MiXCR to reprocess the 5' RACE reads, holding one entry per CDR3 protein. The repertoire holds over a million distinct CDR3 sequences, with roughly a quarter as singletons. The same sample was also studied in work on T cells of mothers and their children.

What was sequenced was blood. The chain employs TRBV6-5 and TRBJ2-2, with D possibly TRBD2 on 6 matching bases. The receptor's source is a girl aged 2-10 years in good health. CDR3 residues: CASSYSKGLANTGELFF. CDR3 nucleotides: TGTGCCAGCAGTTACTCGAAGGGACTCGCGAACACCGGGGAGCTGTTTTTT.